These 23 T cell receptor beta chains were sequenced from one sample in a study of blood T cell repertoires in COVID-19. The protocol was immunoSEQ multiplex PCR, while the TCRdb copy is restricted to in-frame clones and leaves out a portion. This table holds 160,000 or so clones, 70% to 85% found once. The source material was PBMCs or T cells enriched from blood (not recorded which). All receptors derive from a man between 45 and 60 years old who had recovered from COVID-19.

The V and J genes are TRBV4-1 and TRBJ1-5, with 7 bases that match TRBD1. CDR1 and CDR2 from the germline V gene are MGHRA and YSYEKL. V shed 1 base, J shed 3 bases, and the junction held 12 bases outside the gene matches. This CDR3 contains 18 residues. The CDR3 loop reads CASSQGPTGTVYNQPQHF. The CDR3, as DNA: TGCGCCAGCAGCCAAGGCCCCACCGGGACAGTCTACAATCAGCCCCAGCATTTT.

V and J are TRBV20-1 and TRBJ2-1; 12 nucleotides align to TRBD2. The V gene's germline CDR1 is DFQATT and CDR2 SNEGSKA (reference sequence). With V trimmed by 3 bases and J by 12 bases, 9 bases remained unmatched. The CDR3 runs to 14 residues. The CDR3 protein is CSASRASGGALQFF. CDR3 in DNA: TGCAGTGCTAGTCGGGCTAGCGGGGGGGCCTTGCAGTTCTTC.

The chain combines TRBV13 with TRBJ2-1, with D perhaps TRBD2 (7 bases). Trimming cost V 8 bases and J 8 bases, with 19 bases left between them. The CDR3 consists of 14 residues. From germline, CDR1 is PRHDT and CDR2 FYEKMQ (reference sequence). The CDR3 DNA is TGTGCCAGCTCGGCCGGGGGGCGGATCGATGAGCAGTTCTTC. This codes for CASSAGGRIDEQFF.

V is TRBV7-3 and J is TRBJ2-2; 16 bases map to TRBD2. After removal of 5 bases from V and 2 bases from J, the junction contained 11 bases not matched to a gene. The germline gives CDR1 SGHTA, CDR2 FQGTGA. This CDR3 has 20 residues. The CDR3, as DNA: TGTGCCAGCAGCAAAGCCCCCGGGACTAGCGGGGGGGCCAACACCGGGGAGCTGTTTTTT. It codes for CASSKAPGTSGGANTGELFF.

This clone was seen only once. The V and J genes are TRBV6-5 and TRBJ1-4; 7 bases are a match to TRBD1. V lost 6 bases and J lost 7; bases outside the gene matches: 11. Looked up from germline, CDR1 is MNHEY and CDR2 is SVGAGI. The length of the CDR3 is 15 residues. In DNA form, the CDR3 reads TGTGCCAGCAGAGGGGCAGGGGGGCATTTTGAAAAACTGTTTTTT. Its translation is CASRGAGGHFEKLFF.

The V gene is TRBV28, the J gene TRBJ1-1; unclear D gene. The germline gives CDR1 MDHEN, CDR2 SYDVKM. CDR3 length equals 12 residues. CDR3 region: CATTRQNTEAFF. CDR3 DNA: TGTGCTACGACCAGGCAGAACACTGAAGCTTTCTTT.

This clone appeared once. The chain couples TRBV5-1 to TRBJ2-2; D perhaps matches TRBD1 (5 bases). The V gene lost 2 bases and the J gene lost 5 bases, with 10 bases spanning the gap. Germline CDR1 and CDR2: SGHRS and YFSETQ. CDR3 length: 14 amino acids. DNA for the CDR3: TGCGCCAGCAGCTTTGGCAGGGCGACCGGGGAGCTGTTTTTT. Protein product: CASSFGRATGELFF.

V and J are TRBV5-5 and TRBJ2-2; 7 bases are a match to TRBD1. CDR1 SGHKS and CDR2 YYEKEE come from the germline V gene (reference sequence). V shed 2 bases and J 0 bases; nucleotides not matched to a gene: 4. The CDR3 has 16 amino acids. The CDR3: CASSLRQGSNTGELFF. The CDR3 DNA sequence: TGTGCCAGCAGCTTACGACAGGGTTCGAACACCGGGGAGCTGTTTTTT.

This chain links TRBV5-4 with TRBJ2-7; D might be TRBD1 (6 bases). Per the germline V gene, CDR1 is SGHNT and CDR2 is YYREEE (reference sequence). The CDR3 covers 15 residues. Trimming stripped 4 bases from V and 2 bases from J, with 16 bases between. In DNA, the CDR3 is TGTGCCAGCAGCCCTGGGACACGTCGCCCCTACGAGCAGTACTTC. Amino acids: CASSPGTRRPYEQYF.

The V call is TRBV10-3, the J call TRBJ2-7; TRBD1 matches 7 bases. Germline V gives CDR1 ENHRY, CDR2 SYGVKD. The CDR3 totals 15 residues. Trimming at V came to 4 bases and at J to 2 bases, leaving 8 bases not matched to a gene. Here the CDR3 reads CAISGKVRGTYEQYF. The CDR3, as DNA: TGTGCCATCAGTGGAAAGGTCAGGGGGACCTACGAGCAGTACTTC.

The V call is TRBV23-1, the J call TRBJ2-1; 7 bases map to TRBD1. TRBV23-1 is filed as an ORF, its function uncertain. Germline trimming cut 3 bases from V and 2 bases from J; bases unmatched to any gene: 10. This CDR3 spans 17 amino acids. The CDR3, as DNA: TGCGCCAGCAGTCAGCCTCGACAGGGCTCAACCTACAATGAGCAGTTCTTC. Amino acid sequence: CASSQPRQGSTYNEQFF.

This chain links TRBV29-1 with TRBJ2-7; TRBD1 agrees at 11 bases. The junction had 5 bases not matched to a gene; V was cut back by 4 bases and J by 3 bases. The length of the CDR3 is 14 residues. Germline CDR1 reads SQVTM; CDR2 reads ANQGSEA. The CDR3 coding sequence is TGCAGCGTTGCCGGGACAGGGGGAGTCTACGAGCAGTACTTC. Protein: CSVAGTGGVYEQYF.

The chain employs TRBV4-1 and TRBJ1-1, with 9 bases matching TRBD1. With V trimmed by 1 base and J by 5 bases, 5 bases remained unmatched. The CDR3 covers 15 residues. Per the germline V gene, CDR1 is MGHRA and CDR2 is YSYEKL. CDR3 amino acids: CASSQVGTGRTEAFF. CDR3 sequence (DNA): TGCGCCAGCAGCCAAGTGGGGACAGGGAGAACTGAAGCTTTCTTT.

This sequence joins TRBV7-2 and TRBJ1-2; 8 nucleotides align to TRBD1. Germline V gene sequence: CDR1 SGHTA, CDR2 FQGNSA. V lost 1 base to trimming and J lost 7 bases; unmatched junction nucleotides: 5. The CDR3 spans 14 residues. CDR3 in DNA: TGTGCCAGCAGCTTAGGGACAGGGATTTCTGGCTACACCTTC. It translates to CASSLGTGISGYTF.

Of note for this clone: The junction departs from the called germline gene at one end, perhaps through a read error. The V call is TRBV19, the J call TRBJ2-1, with D possibly being TRBD1 (5 bases). Germline V gene lookup returns CDR1 LNHDA and CDR2 SQIVND (reference sequence). The CDR3 is 15 amino acids. This chain's CDR3 is CASSIQGGSSNEQFF. CDR3 in DNA: TGTGCCAGTAGTATCCAGGGCGGATCCTCCAATGAGCAGTTCTTC. The whole variable domain, filled in from reference TRBV19 and TRBJ2-1, reads DGGITQSPKYLFRKEGQNVTLSCEQNLNHDAMYWYRQDPGQGLRLIYYSQIVNDFQKGDIAEGYSVSREKKESFPLTVTSAQKNPTAFYLCASSIQGGSSNEQFFGPGTRLTVL.

The gene calls are TRBV19 and TRBJ2-3; no firm D call. The CDR3 covers 14 residues. Trimming took off 4 bases at V and 0 bases at J, with 8 bases between the two ends. Per the germline V gene, CDR1 is LNHDA and CDR2 is SQIVND (reference sequence). Here the CDR3 reads CASSTLLSTDTQYF. The CDR3 DNA follows: TGTGCCAGTAGTACCTTACTTAGCACAGATACGCAGTATTTT.

J is TRBJ1-1 and V is TRBV15, with D possibly being TRBD1 (5 bases). The germline CDR1 and CDR2 sequences are LNHNV and YYDKDF (reference sequence). The CDR3 consists of 16 residues. V was shortened by 2 bases and J by 5 bases, with 18 bases between the two germline ends. The CDR3 protein is CATSRWGGGHYTEAFF. The CDR3 bases are TGTGCCACCAGCAGATGGGGAGGCGGACATTATACTGAAGCTTTCTTT.

This chain connects TRBV1 to TRBJ1-5. TRBV1 is flagged as a pseudogene. The CDR3 totals 14 residues. The CDR3 DNA reads TGCACCAGCAGCTACCGGGTCCTCAATCAGCCCCAGCATTTT. It codes for CTSSYRVLNQPQHF.

V and J are TRBV12-3 or TRBV12-4 and TRBJ2-7; no clear D gene. CDR3 size: 13 residues. V was shortened by 5 bases and J by 8 bases, with 16 bases between the two germline ends. CDR3 amino acids: CASSRTVFVKQYF. Here the CDR3 DNA reads TGTGCCAGCAGTAGAACAGTCTTTGTCAAGCAGTACTTC.

This clone has just a few counts. The gene calls are TRBV12-3 or TRBV12-4 and TRBJ1-2; D might be TRBD1 (6 bases). There are 13 residues in the CDR3. Trimming stripped 4 bases from V and 7 bases from J, with 13 bases between. CDR3 region: CASSSNREVGYTF. The DNA of the CDR3 is TGTGCCAGCAGTTCGAACAGGGAAGTTGGCTACACCTTC.

The chain uses TRBV12-5 and TRBJ2-5, with TRBD2 identical over 7 bases. V shed 4 bases and J 13 bases; nucleotides not matched to a gene: 12. This CDR3 has 13 amino acids. Germline loops: CDR1 LGHNT, CDR2 FRNRAP. This CDR3 reads CASGSTSFESPYF. The CDR3 DNA follows: TGTGCTAGTGGTTCGACTAGCTTCGAGAGCCCGTACTTC. Complete variable domain (other parts from reference TRBV12-5 and TRBJ2-5): DARVTQTPRHKVTEMGQEVTMRCQPILGHNTVFWYRQTMMQGLELLAYFRNRAPLDDSGMPKDRFSAEMPDATLATLKIQPSEPRDSAVYFCASGSTSFESPYFGPGTRLLVL.

The V call is TRBV19, the J call TRBJ1-1; 7 nucleotides line up with TRBD1. The trim removed 7 bases at V and 0 bases at J, leaving 2 bases unmatched. CDR3 size: 13 residues. Germline lookup yields CDR1 LNHDA and CDR2 SQIVND (reference sequence). CDR3 loop: CASNRGLNTEAFF. The CDR3 DNA follows: TGTGCCAGTAACAGGGGTTTGAACACTGAAGCTTTCTTT.

V usage is TRBV12-3 or TRBV12-4 and J usage is TRBJ1-6, with 8 nucleotides matching TRBD1. The CDR3 covers 13 residues. The ends lost 7 bases at V and 6 bases at J; junction bases unmatched: 2. CDR3 bases: TGTGCCAGCACAGGGGGCCGTAATTCACCCCTCCACTTT. Translated: CASTGGRNSPLHF.